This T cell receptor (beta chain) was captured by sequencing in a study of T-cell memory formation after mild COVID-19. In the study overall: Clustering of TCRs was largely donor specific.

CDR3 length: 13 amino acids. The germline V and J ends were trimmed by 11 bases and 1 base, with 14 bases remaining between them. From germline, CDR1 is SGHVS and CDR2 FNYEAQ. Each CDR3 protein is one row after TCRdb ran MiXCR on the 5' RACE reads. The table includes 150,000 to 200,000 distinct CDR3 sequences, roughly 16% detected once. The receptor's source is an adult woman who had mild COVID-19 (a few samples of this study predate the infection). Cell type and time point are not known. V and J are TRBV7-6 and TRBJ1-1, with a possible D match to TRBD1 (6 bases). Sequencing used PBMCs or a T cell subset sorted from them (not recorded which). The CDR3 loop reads CAARGLGNTEAFF. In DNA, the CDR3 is TGTGCCGCCAGGGGTCTGGGGAACACTGAAGCTTTCTTT.